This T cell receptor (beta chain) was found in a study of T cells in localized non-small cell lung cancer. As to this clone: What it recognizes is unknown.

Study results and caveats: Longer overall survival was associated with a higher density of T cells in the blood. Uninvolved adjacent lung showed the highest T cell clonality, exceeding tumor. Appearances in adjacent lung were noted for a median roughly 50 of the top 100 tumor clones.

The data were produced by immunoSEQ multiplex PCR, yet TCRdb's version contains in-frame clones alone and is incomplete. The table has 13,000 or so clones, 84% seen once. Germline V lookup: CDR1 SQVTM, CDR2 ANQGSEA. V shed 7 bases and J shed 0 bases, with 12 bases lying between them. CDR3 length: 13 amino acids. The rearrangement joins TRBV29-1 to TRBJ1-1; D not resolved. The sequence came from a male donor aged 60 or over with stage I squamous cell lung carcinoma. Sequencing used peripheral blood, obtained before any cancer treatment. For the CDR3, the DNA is TGCAGCGCCCTAGGACCCTTGAACACTGAAGCTTTCTTT. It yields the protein CSALGPLNTEAFF.